This entry is about one T cell receptor beta chain. Its specificity is not known. TCRdb keeps only in-frame clones here, not all; method: immunoSEQ multiplex PCR. Among roughly 120,000 clones, roughly 94% were seen once, and the ten largest hold 1.5% to 2%. This entry belongs to a study of siplizumab effects on memory and regulatory T cells. Between the trimmed V and J ends, which lost 7 bases and 1 base, there was a span of 16 bases. The CDR3 sequence is 15 residues long. Germline lookup yields CDR1 MNHEY and CDR2 SVGAGI. The study, taken as a whole, reports: Apparently key alloresponse contributors, naive T cells also seemed more diverse than memory cells. Relative to controls at approximately 25%, mappable alloreactive CD4+ clones exhibited a mean Treg-derived proportion of around 65% with siplizumab. A naive or memory phenotype could not be assigned to roughly 75-97% of the proliferating CD4+ or CD8+ clones. Confirmation was lacking for the suppressive function of proliferating Tregs derived from siplizumab cultures.

Input material: non-Treg CD4+ T cells sorted from blood. This TCR came from a human donor in good health. The chain employs TRBV6-5 and TRBJ1-1, with TRBD1 as a possible D gene (5 bases). The CDR3 DNA reads as TGTGCCAGCACCCACGGGACGGGAACGAACACTGAAGCTTTCTTT. It encodes CASTHGTGTNTEAFF.